This T cell receptor beta chain derives from a study of Graves' ophthalmopathy and Graves' hyperthyroidism. This clonotype was counted at least ten times. Researchers took RNA transcripts and amplified TCR beta CDR3 regions from them. First-round RT-PCR employed HTBI primers, with a second-round multiplex PCR after it. MiXCR, run by TCRdb on the multiplex PCR reads, gives a single entry per CDR3 protein. The sample includes 350,000 to 450,000 distinct CDR3 sequences, around 17% of them seen just once. This CDR3 is built from 16 residues. From germline, CDR1 is DFQATT and CDR2 SNEGSKA (reference sequence). V was clipped by 3 bases and J by 5 bases, with 17 bases between them.

This receptor was taken from a woman younger than 30 with Graves' ophthalmopathy. The sample taken for sequencing was peripheral blood. V usage is TRBV20-1 and J usage is TRBJ1-6; a possible D gene is TRBD1 (6 bases). The CDR3 nucleotides are TGCAGTGCTAGCGTAGGGGGGGTTTCCGATAATTCACCCCTCCACTTT. Its translation: CSASVGGVSDNSPLHF.